These 12 T cell receptor beta chains were all obtained from the same sample, sequenced in a study of beta chain features in type 1 diabetes. These TCRs' antigens remain unknown. Points from the study as a whole: The study found moderately but significantly shorter TCRB CDR3s in all four CD4+ subsets of Type 1 diabetes patients.

What was sequenced were expressed TCRB transcripts, since all of the isolated RNA had been reverse transcribed. Sequencing used immunoSEQ multiplex PCR; TCRdb keeps in-frame clones, though not all of them. This table has more than 550,000 clones, around 15% appearing once. Sequencing was performed on naive CD4+ T cells from blood. The source of these receptors is a man between 18 and 35 years old with type 1 diabetes.

The CDR3 DNA follows: TGTGCCAGCAGTTTGTTTCGACAGGCACTTAGCTCCTATAATTCACCCCTCCACTTT. It yields the protein CASSLFRQALSSYNSPLHF. The chain is built from TRBV27 and TRBJ1-6, with a weak D call TRBD1 (6 bases). V shed 3 bases and J shed 0 bases, with 18 bases lying between them. Germline lookup yields CDR1 MNHEY and CDR2 SMNVEV (reference sequence). CDR3 length: 19 amino acids.

The V gene is TRBV6-6, the J gene TRBJ1-2; D remains ambiguous. Trimming removed 4 bases at V and 6 bases at J, with 12 bases between. The CDR3 runs 13 residues. CDR1 is MNHNY and CDR2 is SVGAGI in the germline V gene (reference sequence). As DNA, the CDR3 is TGTGCCAGCAGTTCATGGGCGGGTGATGGCTACACCTTC. Translation: CASSSWAGDGYTF.

The chain is built from TRBV7-2 and TRBJ2-1; D is undetermined. Deletions cut 8 bases from V and 6 bases from J, with 8 bases between. CDR1 SGHTA and CDR2 FQGNSA come from the germline V gene. CDR3 length: 11 residues. DNA for the CDR3: TGTGCCAGCTCGGGTTTCAATGAGCAGTTCTTC. This encodes CASSGFNEQFF.

The chain recombines TRBV19 with TRBJ1-1; no definite D call. This CDR3 has 13 residues. The germline gives CDR1 LNHDA, CDR2 SQIVND (reference sequence). Deletions cut 6 bases from V and 3 bases from J, with 11 bases between. The CDR3 here is CASRLDADTEAFF. The CDR3 DNA is TGTGCCAGTAGATTGGACGCCGACACTGAAGCTTTCTTT.

This clone was observed a few times. The chain combines TRBV7-2 with TRBJ2-5; no clear D gene. Deletions cut 1 base from V and 4 bases from J, with 10 bases between. CDR3 length: 14 amino acids. Germline V gives CDR1 SGHTA, CDR2 FQGNSA. As DNA, the CDR3 is TGTGCCAGCAGCTTAGGCCAGAGGTTAGAGACCCAGTACTTC. This translates into CASSLGQRLETQYF.

This rearrangement joins TRBV4-1 to TRBJ2-7; D is unresolved. Trimming took 5 bases from V and 11 from J, leaving 16 bases between them. From germline, CDR1 is MGHRA and CDR2 YSYEKL. This CDR3 comprises 12 residues. CDR3 amino acids: CASSSPQQPKYF. CDR3 DNA: TGCGCCAGCAGCTCCCCGCAACAGCCAAAGTACTTC.

This chain uses TRBV6-6 with TRBJ1-6; 7 bases agree with TRBD1. Trimming at V came to 5 bases and at J to 9 bases, leaving 10 bases not matched to a gene. Germline CDR1 reads MNHNY; CDR2 reads SVGAGI (reference sequence). The CDR3 loop spans 15 amino acids. CDR3 in amino acids: CASSHLGQGGSPLHF. The CDR3, as DNA: TGTGCCAGCAGTCACTTGGGTCAGGGGGGTTCACCCCTCCACTTT.

A word on this clone: The same CDR3 is also encoded by other DNA sequences in this sample. The rearrangement uses TRBV30 and TRBJ1-5, with no clear D. Trimming cost V 3 bases and J 0 bases, with 6 bases left between them. In germline, CDR1 is GTSNPN, CDR2 SVGIG (reference sequence). The CDR3 is 13 residues long. DNA for the CDR3: TGTGCCTGGAGCCGGGATAGCAATCAGCCCCAGCATTTT. This translates into CAWSRDSNQPQHF.

This clone was counted only a few times. The chain has TRBV18 and TRBJ1-1; D perhaps matches TRBD1 (6 bases). Germline CDR1 reads KGHSH; CDR2 reads LQKENI. The V gene lost 3 bases and the J gene lost 1 base, with 18 bases spanning the gap. The CDR3 runs to 17 residues. The CDR3 DNA reads as TGTGCCAGCTCACCGCAAATCAACAGGGTAGAGAACACTGAAGCTTTCTTT. It yields the protein CASSPQINRVENTEAFF.

This clone showed up just a few times. The CDR3 DNA sequence: TGTGCCAGCAGCCTCCTCGGGAAGTATCAGCCCCAGCATTTT. Translation: CASSLLGKYQPQHF. The chain has TRBV28 and TRBJ1-5; D remains ambiguous. Germline-derived CDR1 and CDR2 are MDHEN and SYDVKM. Trimming cost V 6 bases and J 5 bases, with 14 bases left between them. The CDR3 has 14 residues.

In its sample, this clone was seen once. The genes are TRBV7-2 and TRBJ2-1; D is undetermined. The CDR3 consists of 14 residues. The V gene's germline CDR1 is SGHTA and CDR2 FQGNSA. Trimming cost V 3 bases and J 8 bases, with 14 bases left between them. Here the CDR3 reads CASSLPRSSHEQFF. CDR3 coding DNA: TGTGCCAGCAGCTTGCCAAGATCGTCCCATGAGCAGTTCTTC.

This clone has only a few counts. The chain is built from TRBV7-9 and TRBJ1-4, with D tentatively TRBD1 (6 bases). Germline loops: CDR1 SEHNR, CDR2 FQNEAQ (reference sequence). The CDR3 has 15 residues. The germline V and J ends were trimmed by 5 bases and 5 bases, with 15 bases remaining between them. CDR3 amino acids: CASSTLGGLNEKLFF. The CDR3 DNA reads TGTGCCAGCAGCACCCTCGGGGGCTTGAATGAAAAACTGTTTTTT.